This T cell receptor beta chain was sequenced during a study of T cell repertoires in cytomegalovirus infection. As for the study in general: CMV infection together with matching HLA type was indicated by public TCR beta signatures. Study-wide results and caveats: Summed frequency of public TCR beta families distinguished CMV carriers with the relevant HLA. HLA-C-restricted CMV clonotypes gave the most frequent clonotype in two of eight donors.

A word on this clonotype: Its specificity is unknown.

TCRdb analysed the reads with MiXCR anew, one entry per CDR3 protein. The table includes approximately 150,000 distinct CDR3 sequences, roughly 15% detected once. CDR3 size: 17 residues. Germline assignment: CDR1 SGHRS and CDR2 YFSETQ. Trimming pared 0 bases from V and 1 base from J, leaving 13 bases between. The V and J genes are TRBV5-1 and TRBJ2-2; the D is unclear. The receptor comes from a human donor in good health (CMV status not recorded). Some clones in this sample may be carry-over from other donors' samples. Sequenced sample: CD8+ T cells from PBMCs. CDR3 bases: TGCGCCAGCAGCTTGGACTGGCTGCGGAAGAACACCGGGGAGCTGTTTTTT. It encodes CASSLDWLRKNTGELFF.